This is a list of T cell receptor beta chains from one sample in a study of T cells in Graves' hyperthyroidism and ophthalmopathy. Each CDR3 protein is one row after TCRdb ran MiXCR on the multiplex PCR reads. The data hold 690,000 or so distinct CDR3 sequences, with about 19% observed a single time. Material for sequencing was blood. These receptor sequences come from a woman aged 45-65 years with Graves' hyperthyroidism that later progressed to Graves' ophthalmopathy. Both conserved end residues are part of each CDR3. A D gene is named only where the DNA matches it firmly. Clone sizes are given selectively: once, few, many, or a class where the clone is expanded.

cdr3_aa,cdr3_nt,j_call,v_call,clone_size,d_call
CASSYSKWNEQFF,TGTGCCAGCAGTTACTCCAAGTGGAATGAGCAGTTCTTC,TRBJ2-1,TRBV6-2/TRBV6-3,.,.
CASSQVAEGRNEQFF,TGTGCCAGCAGCCAAGTTGCGGAAGGACGTAATGAGCAGTTCTTC,TRBJ2-1,TRBV3-1,many,.
CASSSFSTSGGGEQFF,TGTGCCAGCAGCTCCTTTTCGACTAGCGGGGGGGGTGAGCAGTTCTTC,TRBJ2-1,TRBV11-1,many,TRBD2
CASSPPRGRDQETQYF,TGTGCCAGCAGCCCCCCCAGGGGCAGGGACCAAGAGACCCAGTACTTC,TRBJ2-5,TRBV7-9,few,.
CSAETGAMNTGELFF,TGCAGCGCCGAGACAGGGGCGATGAACACCGGGGAGCTGTTTTTT,TRBJ2-2,TRBV29-1,few,TRBD1
CSATRPTSGGNNEQYF,TGCAGTGCTACCCGCCCCACTAGCGGGGGGAACAACGAGCAGTACTTC,TRBJ2-7,TRBV20-1,many,TRBD2
CACAKGKDAQPQHF,TGTGCCTGCGCTAAAGGGAAGGACGCTCAGCCCCAGCATTTT,TRBJ1-5,TRBV30,many,.
CASSIAPLKNTEAFF,TGTGCCAGCAGTATCGCGCCGCTTAAGAACACTGAAGCTTTCTTT,TRBJ1-1,TRBV6-2/TRBV6-3,few,.
CSARGQGVLNTEAFF,TGCAGTGCTAGGGGACAGGGGGTTTTGAACACTGAAGCTTTCTTT,TRBJ1-1,TRBV20-1,many,TRBD1
CASSLGVGLPQHF,TGTGCCAGCAGTTTAGGTGTTGGCCTGCCCCAGCATTTT,TRBJ1-5,TRBV12-3/TRBV12-4,many,.
CASSFTLAGGINEQFF,TGCGCCAGCAGCTTCACATTAGCGGGGGGGATCAATGAGCAGTTCTTC,TRBJ2-1,TRBV5-1,few,TRBD2
CASSAQGGAFF,TGTGCCAGCAGTGCCCAGGGTGGAGCTTTCTTT,TRBJ1-1,TRBV12-3/TRBV12-4,many,.
CASSVDRQGVTEAFF,TGTGCCAGCAGCGTAGATCGGCAGGGGGTCACTGAAGCTTTCTTT,TRBJ1-1,TRBV9,few,TRBD1
CATGLDKTSYGYTF,TGTGCCACCGGACTGGACAAAACTAGCTATGGCTACACCTTC,TRBJ1-2,TRBV15,.,.
CASSLLGRTDTQYF,TGTGCCAGCAGCTTATTGGGCCGCACAGATACGCAGTATTTT,TRBJ2-3,TRBV13,many,.
CASSFAGAPPYEQYF,TGTGCCAGCAGTTTCGCGGGGGCCCCTCCCTACGAGCAGTACTTC,TRBJ2-7,TRBV12-3/TRBV12-4,many,.
CASSLEGSGDLDTQYF,TGCGCCAGCAGCTTGGAAGGGTCAGGAGATCTAGATACGCAGTATTTT,TRBJ2-3,TRBV5-1,many,.
CASSLKAQGPSTDTQYF,TGCGCCAGCAGCCTAAAGGCGCAGGGCCCTAGCACAGATACGCAGTATTTT,TRBJ2-3,TRBV4-1,few,.
CASSYSPTGHQPQHF,TGTGCCAGCAGCTACTCGCCGACAGGGCATCAGCCCCAGCATTTT,TRBJ1-5,TRBV12-3/TRBV12-4,.,TRBD1
CASRSTGLYEKLFF,TGTGCCAGCAGATCGACAGGGCTGTATGAAAAACTGTTTTTT,TRBJ1-4,TRBV6-1,.,TRBD1
CASSFHRDNYGYTF,TGTGCCAGCAGCTTTCACAGGGATAACTATGGCTACACCTTC,TRBJ1-2,TRBV7-9,.,.
CASSHNLITDTQYF,TGCGCCAGCAGCCACAACTTGATAACAGATACGCAGTATTTT,TRBJ2-3,TRBV4-1,.,.
CASRQTGTSYNEQFF,TGTGCCAGCAGACAGACAGGGACGTCCTACAATGAGCAGTTCTTC,TRBJ2-1,TRBV6-2/TRBV6-3,.,TRBD1
CATREGVSMNTEAFF,TGTGCCACCCGGGAGGGGGTTTCGATGAACACTGAAGCTTTCTTT,TRBJ1-1,TRBV19,few,.
CASSPPVGPDYNEQFF,TGTGCCAGCAGCCCCCCCGTGGGACCAGACTACAATGAGCAGTTCTTC,TRBJ2-1,TRBV7-2,.,.
CSARTLTVNSPLHF,TGCAGTGCTAGAACCCTGACAGTTAATTCACCCCTCCACTTT,TRBJ1-6,TRBV20-1,once,.
CASSPRLDREGATNEKLFF,TGTGCCAGCAGCCCTCGCCTGGACAGGGAGGGCGCGACTAATGAAAAACTGTTTTTT,TRBJ1-4,TRBV9,.,TRBD1
CAWSPGQGAEKLFF,TGTGCCTGGAGTCCCGGGCAGGGGGCAGAAAAACTGTTTTTT,TRBJ1-4,TRBV30,once,TRBD1
CASGPERTGGSGTEAFF,TGTGCTAGTGGACCGGAACGGACAGGGGGCTCTGGCACTGAAGCTTTCTTT,TRBJ1-1,TRBV12-5,.,TRBD1
CAWSDHGGFLNTIYF,TGTGCCTGGAGTGACCACGGAGGGTTTCTAAACACCATATATTTT,TRBJ1-3,TRBV30,many,.
CSVADRGPYEQYF,TGCAGCGTCGCTGACAGGGGGCCCTACGAGCAGTACTTC,TRBJ2-7,TRBV29-1,.,TRBD1
CASSLVAGETGELFF,TGCGCCAGCAGCTTGGTGGCAGGGGAAACCGGGGAGCTGTTTTTT,TRBJ2-2,TRBV5-1,many,.
CATSKPSGDTDTQYF,TGTGCCACCAGCAAACCTAGCGGGGACACAGATACGCAGTATTTT,TRBJ2-3,TRBV15,.,TRBD2